A single sample gave rise to the 18 T cell receptor beta chains below, sequenced in a study of tumor-infiltrating lymphocytes in primary liver carcinoma. Synthesis of TCR beta cDNA was carried out from 500 ng total RNA with a constant-region primer. Slightly modified ARM-PCR, run as three nested multiplex PCR rounds, produced the TCR beta libraries. Each of the first two PCR rounds ran approximately 9 cycles with TRBV1-TRBV30 forward and C-beta reverse primers. Each CDR3 protein is one row after TCRdb ran MiXCR on the multiplex PCR reads. Among tens of thousands of distinct CDR3 sequences listed, about three quarters were seen once. Total RNA and DNA came together from roughly 20-30 mg of bulk tissue without cell sorting. Sequences were obtained from liver tumor tissue from sampling region 1. Subset indicated: tumor region T1, superior pole. These receptors came from a man between 40 and 49 years old with primary liver carcinoma and hepatitis B virus infection.

As concerns this clonotype: This may be a read error, as it is one base from a much larger clone. The chain recombines TRBV5-1 with TRBJ1-1, with D possibly matching TRBD1 (5 bases). The V and J ends lost 4 bases and 7 bases respectively, with 17 bases between them. Germline values: CDR1 SGHRS, CDR2 YFSETQ. The CDR3 contains 14 residues. The DNA of the CDR3 is TGCGCCAGCAGCCCCTTGGAGGGTAGGGGTGAAGCTTTCTTT. This sequence encodes CASSPLEGRGEAFF.

The gene calls are TRBV12-3 or TRBV12-4 and TRBJ2-7; perhaps TRBD2 as D (6 bases). The germline V and J ends were trimmed by 10 bases and 3 bases, with 16 bases remaining between them. The CDR3 totals 13 residues. This CDR3 reads CANIRREYYEQYF. The CDR3 bases are TGTGCCAACATCCGACGGGAGTACTACGAGCAGTACTTC.

Comments on this clonotype: This may come from a read error, since a much larger clone is one base off. The chain combines TRBV5-4 with TRBJ2-3; D perhaps matches TRBD1 (5 bases). Trimming cost V 0 bases and J 5 bases, with 13 bases left between them. Germline-derived CDR1 and CDR2 are SGHNT and YYREEE (reference sequence). The CDR3 has 15 amino acids. CDR3 sequence (DNA): TGTGCCAGCAGCTTGGACAGGAGCGTTAGAGATACGCAGTATTTT. Protein: CASSLDRSVRDTQYF.

Regarding this clonotype: A read error may produce the germline difference seen at one junction end. The gene calls are TRBV28 and TRBJ1-2; D remains ambiguous. Germline V gene data show CDR1 as MDHEN and CDR2 as SYDVKM. CDR3 length: 18 amino acids. CDR3 sequence: CASSSTTDVLGSSYAYTF. The CDR3 region has the DNA TGTGCCAGCAGTTCGACGACGGATGTATTAGGGTCCTCCTATGCCTACACCTTC.

As for this clonotype: This CDR3 is missing its conserved last phenylalanine or tryptophan, likely due to a read error. This chain connects TRBV5-1 to TRBJ2-7; 9 positions agree with TRBD1. The CDR3 contains 14 residues. The ends lost 5 bases at V and 2 bases at J; junction bases unmatched: 5. CDR1 and CDR2 from the germline V gene are SGHRS and YFSETQ. DNA of the CDR3: TGCGCCAGCAGGTGGGGACAGGGTGCCTACGAGCAGTACTCA. Protein: CASRWGQGAYEQYS.

To note about this clonotype: This CDR3 is missing its conserved last phenylalanine or tryptophan, likely due to a read error. No DNA is shown, since the ends of the CDR3 on it are uncertain; the CDR3 is the one TCRdb lists. The chain employs TRBV12-3 or TRBV12-4 and TRBJ1-6; TRBD1 is the table's D call, not checked against the DNA. The CDR3 contains 13 residues when both ends are counted. CDR3 residues: CASSSLGDSPPHY.

In regard to this clonotype: A junction boundary mismatches the germline segment, possibly from a read error. The V call is TRBV11-2, the J call TRBJ2-3; TRBD2 is a possible D gene (5 bases). The CDR3 totals 16 residues. The germline V gene has CDR1 SGHAT and CDR2 FQNNGV. As DNA, the CDR3 is TGTGCCAGCAGCTTAGGGTCGTACTCTAGCACAGATACGCAGTACTTT. It specifies CASSLGSYSSTDTQYF. Supplemented by reference TRBV11-2 and TRBJ2-3, the full variable domain reads EAGVAQSPRYKIIEKRQSVAFWCNPISGHATLYWYQQILGQGPKLLIQFQNNGVVDDSQLPKDRFSAERLKGVDSTLKIQPAKLEDSAVYLCASSLGSYSSTDTQYFGPGTRLTVL.

About this clonotype: Given the absence of the conserved phenylalanine or tryptophan at the CDR3 end, a read error is likely. The gene calls are TRBV5-4 and TRBJ2-1, with 10 nucleotides matching TRBD2. The junction had 8 bases not matched to a gene; V was cut back by 4 bases and J by 7 bases. From germline, CDR1 is SGHNT and CDR2 YYREEE (reference sequence). The CDR3 has 15 residues. In nucleotides, the CDR3 is TGTGCCAGCAGCGATCAACTAGCGGGGTATAATGAGCAGTTCTCC. Amino acid sequence: CASSDQLAGYNEQFS.

To note about this clonotype: Mismatch with germline at one junction end may stem from a read error. The rearrangement links TRBV5-5 to TRBJ2-7, with a tentative D call TRBD1 (6 bases). Per germline, CDR1 SGHKS and CDR2 YYEKEE (reference sequence). The CDR3 sequence is 15 residues long. The CDR3 loop is CASSWAGTWGYEKYF. CDR3 in DNA: TGTGCCAGCAGCTGGGCCGGGACATGGGGTTACGAGAAGTACTTC.

In regard to this clonotype: One base away lies a much larger clone, so this may be a sequencing read error. The gene calls are TRBV10-3 and TRBJ2-2; 10 bases map to TRBD2. Germline lookup yields CDR1 ENHRY and CDR2 SYGVKD. With V trimmed by 4 bases and J by 8 bases, 4 bases remained unmatched. This CDR3 has 14 amino acids. This chain's CDR3 is CAISVLAGEGELFF. The CDR3 DNA reads as TGTGCCATCAGTGTCCTAGCGGGAGAGGGGGAGCTGTTTTTT.

This clonotype was detected many times. The chain recombines TRBV6-5 with TRBJ2-2; D is unclear. With 5 bases removed from V and 6 bases from J, the gap between germline ends came to 10 bases. Germline V gene lookup returns CDR1 MNHEY and CDR2 SVGAGI. The CDR3 has 13 amino acids. The CDR3 bases are TGTGCCAGCAGTGACCAGTCCGCCGGGGAGCTGTTTTTT. It specifies CASSDQSAGELFF.

A note on this clonotype: A read error may produce the germline difference seen at one junction end. This chain uses TRBV6-4 with TRBJ2-3, with TRBD2 identical over 8 bases. This CDR3 comprises 15 residues. Germline V gene lookup returns CDR1 MRHNA and CDR2 SNTAGT. The CDR3 is CANSGTRGSTDTQYF. CDR3 DNA: TGTGCCAACAGTGGGACTAGGGGGAGCACAGATACGCAGTATTTT.

Note on this clonotype: One end of the junction is discordant with germline, which a read error may explain. The gene calls are TRBV29-1 and TRBJ2-3, with 7 bases matching TRBD2. The germline V gene has CDR1 SQVTM and CDR2 ANQGSEA. The CDR3 runs to 15 residues. This CDR3 is CSVVNIGTNIDTQYF. The CDR3 DNA follows: TGCAGCGTTGTAAATATCGGGACTAACATAGATACGCAATATTTT.

Worth noting for this clonotype: Possible read error: a much larger clone is one base away. The CDR3 region has the DNA TGTACCAGCAGTCCCGGGGACAGGGGTGACAATGAGCAGTTCTTC. Its protein is CTSSPGDRGDNEQFF. The chain is built from TRBV28 and TRBJ2-1, with 10 bases aligning to TRBD1. Germline values: CDR1 MDHEN, CDR2 SYDVKM. This CDR3 comprises 15 residues.

Concerning this clonotype: Because the CDR3 is missing its conserved closing phenylalanine or tryptophan, this is likely a read error. The DNA is omitted, as the CDR3 cannot be located on it reliably, and the CDR3 follows TCRdb's listing. This chain uses TRBV7-9 with TRBJ2-5; TRBD1 is the table's D call and was not checked against the DNA. The CDR3 is 15 residues long, counting both termini. In germline, CDR1 is SEHNR, CDR2 FQNEAQ (reference sequence). The CDR3 spells CASSAGTGRLETQHL.

The J gene is TRBJ1-5, the V gene TRBV6-6; D unclear. Germline CDR1 and CDR2: MNHNY and SVGAGI (reference sequence). V gave up 2 bases and J gave up 16 bases, with 27 bases separating them. CDR3 length: 16 amino acids. CDR3: CASSYRIEYSNQPRHF. Written as DNA, the CDR3 is TGTGCCAGCAGTTACCGAATAGAGTATAGCAATCAGCCCCGTCATTTT.

Notes on this clonotype: This clone may be a read error of a much larger clone one base away. This rearrangement joins TRBV24-1 to TRBJ2-1; D gene uncertain. CDR3 length: 14 residues. Germline V gene lookup returns CDR1 KGHDR and CDR2 SFDVKD. Here the CDR3 reads CATSDGRAYNGQFF. The CDR3 bases are TGTGCCACCAGTGATGGCCGGGCCTACAATGGGCAGTTCTTC.

V and J are TRBV28 and TRBJ1-2; D not resolved. Germline V CDR1 and CDR2: MDHEN, SYDVKM. CDR3 size: 15 residues. V gave up 3 bases and J gave up 7 bases, with 18 bases separating them. The chain's CDR3 is CASSFVEIGRGGYTF. CDR3 sequence (DNA): TGTGCCAGCAGTTTTGTAGAGATAGGGCGGGGTGGCTACACCTTC.